This T cell receptor (beta chain) was captured by sequencing in a study of blood T cell repertoires in COVID-19 (dated by TCRdb to the early 2020s). About the full investigation: Samples from collaborators originated in the United States, Italy and Spain and spanned both the acute and convalescent phases of COVID-19. The material from the prospective study consisted of cDNA or gDNA derived from T cells, B-cell-depleted T cells, or PBMCs. Subjects who had been exposed to COVID-19, were actively infected with it, or had recovered from it provided the deeply sampled blood TCRbeta repertoires that made up the dataset. The repertoires were made available in a free public database intended to serve as a resource for research on the immune response to SARS-CoV-2. Samples were obtained from the ongoing ImmuneRACE study (first 160 participants) and from about 1,300 subjects provided by 6 global collaborators. A de-identified subject ID, COVID-19 status, age in years and sex were almost always included in the sample metadata. Where available, HLA class I and class II types were obtained from metadata supplied by the sample provider rather than from assay-based typing.

Note on this clone: The antigen this receptor binds is unknown. Base-call qualities are not available, and no considerably larger clone is one nucleotide away.

Overall study results and their limits: Clinical and demographic metadata were provided uncurated, with the amount varying by source and participant.

The junction shows trimming of 0 bases on V and 0 bases on J, and the gene matches do not reach 1 base of it. Taken from cysteine to phenylalanine, the CDR3 has 15 residues. The only DNA kept is the CDR3, 45 bases in frame from the first base. Reading the germline V gene gives CDR1 ENHRY and CDR2 SYGVKD. Enrolling through a virtual design, the prospective study's participants ranged in age from roughly 18 to 89 years and lived across 24 United States geographic areas. Cohort assignment in the prospective study relied on participant-reported clinical history from a screening survey and a study questionnaire. ImmuneRACE Cohort 3 recovered participants were defined by two consecutive negative NP/OP PCR tests, healthcare professional clearance, or symptom resolution. In the prospective study, whole blood, serum and a nasopharyngeal or oropharyngeal swab were collected from each participant by mobile phlebotomists. Over a roughly 2-month period, participants in the prospective study had the option of providing additional blood draws and questionnaires. Before DNA extraction, blood samples from the prospective study were shipped at room temperature or frozen.

The immunoSEQ Assay, a bias-controlled multiplex PCR, was used to amplify TCRbeta CDR3 regions from genomic DNA. From the authors' description of their analysis: The number of nucleated cells in each sample was estimated from the amplification of reference gene primers within the assay. To quantify the absolute abundance of each unique TCRbeta CDR3 rearrangement, sequence reads were collapsed and filtered. For each sample, productive Simpson clonality was calculated as the square root of Simpson's diversity index across productive rearrangements. In TCRdb, the immuneACCESS table is reduced to in-frame sequences with V and J assigned. These tables do not hold every clone; where another copy was compared, an unresolved V gene accounts for under half, and the others remain unexplained. The D gene and trimming were derived from the DNA, and the V and J assignments and clone size from that table. In all, the sample holds 490,000 or so clones, and 88% of those were seen once. Jointly, the top ten make up 1.5% to 2% of the sample.

The clonotype comes from a woman between 35 and 50 years old who had recovered from COVID-19. This chain is built from TRBV10-3 and TRBJ1-1, and 7 junctional nucleotides match TRBD1. Sequencing was performed on PBMCs or T cells enriched from blood (not recorded which). This receptor has the CDR3 CAISESGTVNTEAFF. Read as DNA, the sequence is TGTGCCATCAGTGAGTCAGGGACAGTGAACACTGAAGCTTTCTTT.